The rows below give T cell receptor beta chains drawn from one sample of a study of identifying expanded T cells in peripheral blood. Using immunoSEQ multiplex PCR, the repertoire was profiled, and TCRdb retains in-frame clones only, with some absent. Here the sample spans just over 90,000 clones, about nine tenths being singletons. Sequencing was done on a sample of blood. These receptors were obtained from a person aged 18-69 years in good health. CDR3s include the opening cysteine and the closing phenylalanine or tryptophan. Each record gives: V gene, J gene, clone size, D gene, CDR3 DNA, CDR3 protein. A D gene is named only where the DNA matches it firmly. Clone size is shown for a subset of rows, as once, few, many or a class of expanded clone.

>TRBV30|TRBJ2-3|.|TRBD1
TGTGCCTGGAGTCACGAGACAGGGGATACGCAGTATTTT
CAWSHETGDTQYF
>TRBV28|TRBJ2-3|.|.
TGTGCCAGCAGTCCCATGGGAAAGCCAATCACAGATACGCAGTATTTT
CASSPMGKPITDTQYF
>TRBV5-4|TRBJ1-1|.|.
TGTGCCAGCTCATCACCTGGGGGAACAGGGTGGGCTGAAGCTTTCTTT
CASSSPGGTGWAEAFF
>TRBV9|TRBJ2-5|.|TRBD1
TGTGCCAGCAGCGTAGGACAGGGGCATGGAGAGACCCAGTACTTC
CASSVGQGHGETQYF
>TRBV5-1|TRBJ2-7|.|TRBD1
TGCGCCAGCAGCACGAGGACAGGGGGCACCTACGAGCAGTACTTC
CASSTRTGGTYEQYF
>TRBV5-1|TRBJ2-6|.|.
TGCGCCAGCAGCTTAGACAGCTCTGGGGCCAACGTCCTGACTTTC
CASSLDSSGANVLTF
>TRBV7-3|TRBJ2-1|.|TRBD1
TGTGCCAGCAGCCGGGGACAGGGAAACAATGAGCAGTTCTTC
CASSRGQGNNEQFF
>TRBV10-1|TRBJ2-3|.|.
TGCGCCAGCAGTGATGGGCCGGGCACAGATACGCAGTATTTT
CASSDGPGTDTQYF
>TRBV5-1|TRBJ2-5|.|TRBD1
TGCGCCAGCAGCGGCCGGGACAGGGGGCTTGAGACCCAGTACTTC
CASSGRDRGLETQYF
>TRBV5-5|TRBJ2-2|.|.
TGTGCCAGCAGCTTGGAAGGGGCGATGAACACCGGGGAGCTGTTTTTT
CASSLEGAMNTGELFF
>TRBV21-1|TRBJ2-7|.|.
TGTGCCAGCAGCATAGGGCCTTCTATCCTATCCTACGAGCAGTACTTC
CASSIGPSILSYEQYF
>TRBV4-1|TRBJ2-7|few|.
TGCGCCAGCAGCCCGAGAGAGGGAGGCGAGCAGTACTTC
CASSPREGGEQYF
>TRBV18|TRBJ2-2|.|.
TGTGCCAGCTCACCAACCATGAACACCGGGGAGCTGTTTTTT
CASSPTMNTGELFF
>TRBV18|TRBJ1-4|.|.
TGTGCCAGCTCACCACCGAGTGCAACTAATGAAAAACTGTTTTTT
CASSPPSATNEKLFF
>TRBV5-6|TRBJ2-4|.|.
TGTGCCAGCAGCTTGTATCAGGGAGCCAAAAACATTCAGTACTTC
CASSLYQGAKNIQYF
>TRBV30|TRBJ2-1|.|TRBD1
TGTGCCTGGGAAGGGACAGCCCTTGGCGATGAGCAGTTCTTC
CAWEGTALGDEQFF
>TRBV4-2|TRBJ2-2|few|.
TGTGCCAGCAGCCCGGACGTTGAGCGGTCCACCGGGGAGCTGTTTTTT
CASSPDVERSTGELFF
>TRBV19|TRBJ1-2|.|.
TGTGCCAGTAGTATTTCGGGAGATGATCTCTATGGCTACACCTTC
CASSISGDDLYGYTF
>TRBV5-4|TRBJ2-7|.|.
TGTGCCAGCAGCTTGGATTCACAGGCCTACGAGCAGTACTTC
CASSLDSQAYEQYF
>TRBV4-1|TRBJ1-1|.|TRBD1
TGCGCCAGCAGCCACGGGGACAGGGGGAACACTGAAGCTTTCTTT
CASSHGDRGNTEAFF